Each of the 22 T cell receptor beta chains below was sequenced from the same sample in a study of blood T cell repertoires in COVID-19. TCRdb's copy holds only in-frame clones and misses some; the assay was immunoSEQ multiplex PCR. This sample has 150,000 or so clones, with approximately 92% found just once. The sequenced material came from peripheral blood. The receptors derive from a man younger than 30 with COVID-19, enrolled during active disease.

This clone was seen only a few times. The V and J genes are TRBV19 and TRBJ1-5; D may be TRBD1 (5 bases). The ends were cut back, 9 bases at V and 0 bases at J, with 6 bases in the middle. Germline V gene lookup returns CDR1 LNHDA and CDR2 SQIVND (reference sequence). This CDR3 is built from 12 residues. The CDR3 loop reads CASQGSNQPQHF. The CDR3, as DNA: TGTGCCAGCCAGGGTAGCAATCAGCCCCAGCATTTT. Supplemented by reference TRBV19 and TRBJ1-5, the full variable domain reads DGGITQSPKYLFRKEGQNVTLSCEQNLNHDAMYWYRQDPGQGLRLIYYSQIVNDFQKGDIAEGYSVSREKKESFPLTVTSAQKNPTAFYLCASQGSNQPQHFGDGTRLSIL.

This rearrangement joins TRBV27 to TRBJ2-7; 9 nucleotides line up with TRBD1. The germline CDR1 and CDR2 sequences are MNHEY and SMNVEV (reference sequence). The CDR3 spans 14 residues. V lost 6 bases and J lost 2; bases outside the gene matches: 5. The CDR3 coding sequence is TGTGCCAGCAGGGGGACAGGGACCGCCTACGAGCAGTACTTC. Its translation: CASRGTGTAYEQYF.

A note on this clone: One end of the junction fails to match germline, which may point to a read error. The rearrangement links TRBV7-9 to TRBJ1-1; D may be TRBD1 (6 bases). The CDR3 is 15 residues long. Germline V CDR1 and CDR2: SEHNR, FQNEAQ (reference sequence). The CDR3 loop is CASSLAGGAGTEAFF. The CDR3 bases are TGTGCCAGCAGCCTAGCCGGGGGGGCGGGCACTGAAGCTTTCTTT. The whole variable domain, filled in from reference TRBV7-9 and TRBJ1-1, reads DTGVSQNPRHKITKRGQNVTFRCDPISEHNRLYWYRQTLGQGPEFLTYFQNEAQLEKSRLLSDRFSAERPKGSFSTLEIQRTEQGDSAMYLCASSLAGGAGTEAFFGQGTRLTVV.

The chain carries TRBV28 and TRBJ2-2, with 7 bases fitting TRBD2. There are 14 residues in the CDR3. Germline V CDR1 and CDR2: MDHEN, SYDVKM. The V and J ends lost 7 bases and 8 bases, in that order; junction bases with no gene match: 10. The CDR3 here is CASTELRAGGELFF. The CDR3 nucleotides read TGTGCCAGCACCGAACTGCGAGCGGGAGGGGAGCTGTTTTTT.

This chain connects TRBV5-1 to TRBJ2-7; tentative D call: TRBD2 (5 bases). The CDR3 runs to 16 residues. Germline lookup yields CDR1 SGHRS and CDR2 YFSETQ. Deletions cut 4 bases from V and 9 bases from J, with 26 bases between. The CDR3 loop reads CASSPRTKAEGSGQYF. CDR3 in DNA: TGCGCCAGCAGCCCCCGGACCAAGGCGGAAGGGAGTGGGCAGTACTTC. The variable domain in full, with the rest retrieved from reference TRBV5-1 and TRBJ2-7, is KAGVTQTPRYLIKTRGQQVTLSCSPISGHRSVSWYQQTPGQGLQFLFEYFSETQRNKGNFPGRFSGRQFSNSRSEMNVSTLELGDSALYLCASSPRTKAEGSGQYFGPGTRLTVT.

V gene TRBV7-8 combines with J gene TRBJ2-7; 9 bases agree with TRBD1. The germline gives CDR1 SGHVS, CDR2 FQNEAQ. With V trimmed by 5 bases and J by 4 bases, 6 bases remained unmatched. This CDR3 has 14 amino acids. CDR3 amino acids: CASSVRDRVYEQYF. The CDR3 DNA reads as TGTGCCAGCAGCGTCCGGGACAGGGTGTACGAGCAGTACTTC. Supplemented by reference TRBV7-8 and TRBJ2-7, the full variable domain reads GAGVSQSPRYKVAKRGQDVALRCDPISGHVSLFWYQQALGQGPEFLTYFQNEAQLDKSGLPSDRFFAERPEGSVSTLKIQRTQQEDSAVYLCASSVRDRVYEQYFGPGTRLTVT.

In nucleotides, the CDR3 is TGTGCTAGTGGTTTGGAGACAGGGGGGTACAATGAGCAGTTCTTC. Translation gives CASGLETGGYNEQFF. The chain recombines TRBV12-5 with TRBJ2-1, with 9 positions matching TRBD1. This CDR3 has 15 amino acids. The germline V gene encodes CDR1 LGHNT and CDR2 FRNRAP. V trimming: 1 base; J trimming: 4 bases; junction bases outside the gene matches: 2. Full variable domain (outside the CDR3, taken from reference TRBV12-5 and TRBJ2-1): DARVTQTPRHKVTEMGQEVTMRCQPILGHNTVFWYRQTMMQGLELLAYFRNRAPLDDSGMPKDRFSAEMPDATLATLKIQPSEPRDSAVYFCASGLETGGYNEQFFGPGTRLTVL.

CDR3 nucleotides: TGTGCCAGCAGTACCCATCGGGGGGGGAGATCTGGAAACACCATATATTTT. Translated: CASSTHRGGRSGNTIYF. This rearrangement joins TRBV27 to TRBJ1-3; the D gene is possibly TRBD1 (5 bases). Germline CDR1 MNHEY, CDR2 SMNVEV (reference sequence). The CDR3 loop spans 17 amino acids. Trimming stripped 5 bases from V and 1 base from J, with 18 bases between.

This sequence joins TRBV18 and TRBJ2-3, with 9 bases identical to TRBD2. Per the germline V gene, CDR1 is KGHSH and CDR2 is LQKENI. J lost 6 bases, V lost 2 bases, and 12 bases had no gene match. The CDR3 is 17 amino acids. The CDR3 region has the DNA TGTGCCAGCTCACCATCGCGGGGGGGACAATTTGCGGATACGCAGTATTTT. It yields the protein CASSPSRGGQFADTQYF.

The gene calls are TRBV19 and TRBJ1-3, with D possibly matching TRBD1 (6 bases). Trimming removed 3 bases at V and 0 bases at J, with 15 bases between. Germline lookup yields CDR1 LNHDA and CDR2 SQIVND (reference sequence). The CDR3 is 17 residues long. The CDR3 is CASSIQGRTYSGNTIYF. CDR3 bases: TGTGCCAGTAGTATCCAGGGGCGAACCTACTCTGGAAACACCATATATTTT.

A few counts support this clone. The V gene is TRBV11-2, the J gene TRBJ2-2; a weak D match, TRBD1 (5 bases). The CDR3 consists of 17 residues. With 5 bases removed from V and 1 base from J, the gap between germline ends came to 17 bases. CDR1 SGHAT and CDR2 FQNNGV come from the germline V gene. The CDR3 DNA follows: TGTGCCAGCAGCGCCAGACAGCCTCAAGGGAACACCGGGGAGCTGTTTTTT. Amino acids: CASSARQPQGNTGELFF.

The gene calls are TRBV5-6 and TRBJ2-1, with no clear D. The CDR3 is made up of 13 amino acids. The V end was cut by 0 bases, the J end by 4 bases, with 5 bases between. The germline CDR1 and CDR2 sequences are SGHDT and YYEEEE. The CDR3 DNA sequence: TGTGCCAGCAGCTTGGGAGCTTACAATGAGCAGTTCTTC. It specifies CASSLGAYNEQFF.

This chain connects TRBV5-3 to TRBJ1-5, with D perhaps matching TRBD1 (5 bases). TRBV5-3 is recorded as an ORF, its role being uncertain. The CDR3 has 16 amino acids. The V end lost 6 bases, the J end lost 1 base, and 17 bases lay between the germline ends. The CDR3 sequence is CARTPGRVESNQPQHF. The CDR3 nucleotides are TGTGCCAGAACCCCCGGCAGGGTTGAGAGCAATCAGCCCCAGCATTTT.

The V and J genes are TRBV7-6 and TRBJ2-5; a possible D gene is TRBD2 (5 bases). From germline, CDR1 is SGHVS and CDR2 FNYEAQ. V lost 1 base and J lost 2, with 11 bases in between. This CDR3 is 15 amino acids long. DNA of the CDR3: TGTGCCAGCAGCTTAGGTGCTAGCACACAAGAGACCCAGTACTTC. Translating gives CASSLGASTQETQYF.

The rearrangement links TRBV21-1 to TRBJ1-1. TRBV21-1 is termed a pseudogene. This CDR3 has 14 residues. CDR3 DNA: TGTGCCAGCAGCAAAGTTTTTTATCCCCCCGAAGCTTTCTTT. It specifies CASSKVFYPPEAFF.

The genes are TRBV18 and TRBJ2-6; maybe TRBD2 (5 bases). Germline CDR1 and CDR2: KGHSH and LQKENI. The CDR3 loop spans 16 amino acids. The V and J ends lost 2 bases and 0 bases respectively, with 8 bases between them. The CDR3 DNA reads as TGTGCCAGCTCACCAGTTGAGGGCTCTGGGGCCAACGTCCTGACTTTC. Protein product: CASSPVEGSGANVLTF.

V usage is TRBV13 and J usage is TRBJ2-5, with a possible D match to TRBD1 (5 bases). Trimming took 5 bases from V and 5 from J, leaving 12 bases between them. CDR1 and CDR2 from the germline V gene are PRHDT and FYEKMQ (reference sequence). This CDR3 has 13 residues. The CDR3 protein is CASSPGRVETQYF. CDR3 bases: TGTGCCAGCAGCCCAGGCAGGGTTGAGACCCAGTACTTC.

This chain links TRBV5-1 with TRBJ2-1; no clear D gene. This CDR3 spans 14 amino acids. The germline V gene encodes CDR1 SGHRS and CDR2 YFSETQ. V lost 3 bases and J lost 5, with 12 bases in between. CDR3 amino acids: CASSYLFSDNEQFF. The DNA of the CDR3 is TGCGCCAGCAGCTACCTTTTCAGCGACAATGAGCAGTTCTTC.

V and J are TRBV5-1 and TRBJ1-1; TRBD1 is a possible D gene (5 bases). In germline, CDR1 is SGHRS, CDR2 YFSETQ. The ends were cut back, 4 bases at V and 1 base at J, with 11 bases in the middle. The CDR3 is 14 amino acids. The CDR3 nucleotides read TGCGCCAGCAGCGGGGGACTCGGGAACACTGAAGCTTTCTTT. Its translation is CASSGGLGNTEAFF.

V is TRBV4-3 and J is TRBJ1-2, with no clear D. Germline assignment: CDR1 LGHNA and CDR2 YSLEER. V was pared by 1 base and J by 8 bases, with 17 bases between. This CDR3 contains 15 residues. The CDR3 nucleotides read TGCGCCAGCAGCCAAGTCGGCGGAGTCATCGGCGGCTACACCTTC. Translation gives CASSQVGGVIGGYTF.

The V gene is TRBV9, the J gene TRBJ2-5; 7 nucleotides line up with TRBD2. The J segment lost 4 bases and the V segment lost 1 base, leaving 4 bases of the junction unmatched. Germline V gives CDR1 SGDLS, CDR2 YYNGEE. The length of the CDR3 is 14 residues. The DNA of the CDR3 is TGTGCCAGCAGCGTAAGCGGGATGGCAGAGACCCAGTACTTC. This encodes CASSVSGMAETQYF.

The CDR3 spells CAWAKTAMNTEAFF. The CDR3 region has the DNA TGTGCCTGGGCCAAGACAGCAATGAACACTGAAGCTTTCTTT. V usage is TRBV30 and J usage is TRBJ1-1; tentative D call: TRBD1 (5 bases). This CDR3 region has 14 residues. Trimming cost V 5 bases and J 0 bases, with 13 bases left between them. Germline loops: CDR1 GTSNPN, CDR2 SVGIG (reference sequence).